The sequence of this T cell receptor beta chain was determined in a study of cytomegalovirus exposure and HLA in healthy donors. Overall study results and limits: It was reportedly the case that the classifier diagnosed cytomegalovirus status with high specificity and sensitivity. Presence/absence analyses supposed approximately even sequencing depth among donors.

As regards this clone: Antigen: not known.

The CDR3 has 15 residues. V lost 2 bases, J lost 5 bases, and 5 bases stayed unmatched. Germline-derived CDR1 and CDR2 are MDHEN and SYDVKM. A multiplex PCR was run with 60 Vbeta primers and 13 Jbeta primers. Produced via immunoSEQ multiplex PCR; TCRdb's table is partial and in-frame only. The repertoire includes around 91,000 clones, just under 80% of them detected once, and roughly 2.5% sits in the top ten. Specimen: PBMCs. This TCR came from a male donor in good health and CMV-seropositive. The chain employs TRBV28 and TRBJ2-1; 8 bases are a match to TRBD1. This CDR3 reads CASSLVGQGNNEQFF. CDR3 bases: TGTGCCAGCAGTTTAGTTGGACAGGGAAACAATGAGCAGTTCTTC.